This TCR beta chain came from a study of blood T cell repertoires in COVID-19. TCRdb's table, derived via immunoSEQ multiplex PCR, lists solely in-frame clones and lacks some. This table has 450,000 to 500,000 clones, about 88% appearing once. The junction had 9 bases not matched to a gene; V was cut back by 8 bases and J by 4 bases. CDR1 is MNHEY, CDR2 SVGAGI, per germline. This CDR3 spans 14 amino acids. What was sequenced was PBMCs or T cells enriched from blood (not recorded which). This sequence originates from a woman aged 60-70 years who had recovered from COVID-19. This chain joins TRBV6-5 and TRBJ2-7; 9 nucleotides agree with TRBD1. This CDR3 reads CASRRTGELYEQYF. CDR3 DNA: TGTGCCAGCCGACGGACAGGGGAACTGTACGAGCAGTACTTC.